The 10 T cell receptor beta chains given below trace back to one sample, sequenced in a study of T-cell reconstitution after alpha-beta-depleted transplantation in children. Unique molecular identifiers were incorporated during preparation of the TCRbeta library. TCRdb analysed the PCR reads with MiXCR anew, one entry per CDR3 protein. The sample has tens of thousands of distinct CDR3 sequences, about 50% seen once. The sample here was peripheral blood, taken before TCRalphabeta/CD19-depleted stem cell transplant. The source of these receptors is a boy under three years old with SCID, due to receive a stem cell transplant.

CDR3 in DNA: TGTGCCAGCAGTCTCGGACAGGGGCGCTACGAGCAGTACTTC. It encodes CASSLGQGRYEQYF. The chain is built from TRBV7-2 and TRBJ2-7; 9 bases are a match to TRBD1. Looked up from germline, CDR1 is SGHTA and CDR2 is FQGNSA. Germline trimming cut 6 bases from V and 3 bases from J; bases unmatched to any gene: 6. The CDR3 spans 14 residues.

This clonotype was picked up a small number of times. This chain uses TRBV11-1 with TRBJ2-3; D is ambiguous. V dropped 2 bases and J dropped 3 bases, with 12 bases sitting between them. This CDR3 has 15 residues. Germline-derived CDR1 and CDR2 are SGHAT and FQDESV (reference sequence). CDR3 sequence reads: CASSLFQLPTDTQYF. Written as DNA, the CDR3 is TGTGCCAGCAGCTTATTCCAGCTTCCGACAGATACGCAGTATTTT. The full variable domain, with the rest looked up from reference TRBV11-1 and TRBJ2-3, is EAEVAQSPRYKITEKSQAVAFWCDPISGHATLYWYRQILGQGPELLVQFQDESVVDDSQLPKDRFSAERLKGVDSTLKIQPAELGDSAMYLCASSLFQLPTDTQYFGPGTRLTVL.

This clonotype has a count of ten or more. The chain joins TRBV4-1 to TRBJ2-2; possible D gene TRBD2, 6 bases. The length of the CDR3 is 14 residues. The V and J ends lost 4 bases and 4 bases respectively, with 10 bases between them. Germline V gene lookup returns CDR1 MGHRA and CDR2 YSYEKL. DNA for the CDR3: TGCGCCAGCAGCCGGGACTCCGCCACCGGGGAGCTGTTTTTT. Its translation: CASSRDSATGELFF.

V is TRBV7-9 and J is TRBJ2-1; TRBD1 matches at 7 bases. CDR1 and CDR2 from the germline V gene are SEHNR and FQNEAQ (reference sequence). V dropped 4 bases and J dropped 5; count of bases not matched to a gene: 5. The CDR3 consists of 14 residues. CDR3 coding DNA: TGTGCCAGCAGCTCCGAGGGACAGAACAATGAGCAGTTCTTC. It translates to CASSSEGQNNEQFF.

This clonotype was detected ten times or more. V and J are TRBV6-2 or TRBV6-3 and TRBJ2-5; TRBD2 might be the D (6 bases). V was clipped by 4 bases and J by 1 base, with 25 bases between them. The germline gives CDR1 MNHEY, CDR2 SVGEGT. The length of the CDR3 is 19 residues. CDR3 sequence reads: CASSSTLGTRIQVQETQYF. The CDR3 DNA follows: TGTGCCAGCAGTTCTACCCTCGGGACTCGAATTCAAGTCCAAGAGACCCAGTACTTC.

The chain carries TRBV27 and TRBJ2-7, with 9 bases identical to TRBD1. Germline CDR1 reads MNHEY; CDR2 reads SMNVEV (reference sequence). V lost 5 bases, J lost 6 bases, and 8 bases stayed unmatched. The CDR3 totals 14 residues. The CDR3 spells CASSGRDRASEQYF. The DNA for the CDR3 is TGTGCCAGCAGTGGCCGGGACAGGGCATCCGAGCAGTACTTC.

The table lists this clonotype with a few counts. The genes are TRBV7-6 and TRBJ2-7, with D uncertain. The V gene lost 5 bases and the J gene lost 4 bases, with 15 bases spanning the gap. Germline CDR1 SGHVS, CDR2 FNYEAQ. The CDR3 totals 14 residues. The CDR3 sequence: CASSQRTPPYEQYF. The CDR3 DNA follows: TGTGCCAGCAGCCAAAGGACCCCTCCTTACGAGCAGTACTTC.

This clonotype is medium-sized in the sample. Written as DNA, the CDR3 is TGTGCCAGCAGCCCCCGACGGGGAGGCACAGATACGCAGTATTTT. Protein: CASSPRRGGTDTQYF. The chain joins TRBV7-2 to TRBJ2-3, with a weak D call TRBD2 (5 bases). V was clipped by 5 bases and J by 1 base, with 13 bases between them. The CDR3 is 15 amino acids. Per germline, CDR1 SGHTA and CDR2 FQGNSA.

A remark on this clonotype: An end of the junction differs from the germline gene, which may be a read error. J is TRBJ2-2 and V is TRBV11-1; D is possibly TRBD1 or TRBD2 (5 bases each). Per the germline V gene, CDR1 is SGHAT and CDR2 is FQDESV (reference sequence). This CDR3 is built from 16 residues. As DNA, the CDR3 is TGTGCCAGCAGCACTCAGGGTCTCCCTCTCGCCGGGGAGCTATTTTTT. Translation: CASSTQGLPLAGELFF.

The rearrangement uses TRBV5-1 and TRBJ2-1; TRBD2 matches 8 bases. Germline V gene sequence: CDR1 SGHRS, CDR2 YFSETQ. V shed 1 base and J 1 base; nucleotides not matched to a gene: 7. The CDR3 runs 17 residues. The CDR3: CASSLTAGGISYNEQFF. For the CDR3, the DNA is TGCGCCAGCAGCTTGACTGCGGGAGGCATTTCCTACAATGAGCAGTTCTTC.